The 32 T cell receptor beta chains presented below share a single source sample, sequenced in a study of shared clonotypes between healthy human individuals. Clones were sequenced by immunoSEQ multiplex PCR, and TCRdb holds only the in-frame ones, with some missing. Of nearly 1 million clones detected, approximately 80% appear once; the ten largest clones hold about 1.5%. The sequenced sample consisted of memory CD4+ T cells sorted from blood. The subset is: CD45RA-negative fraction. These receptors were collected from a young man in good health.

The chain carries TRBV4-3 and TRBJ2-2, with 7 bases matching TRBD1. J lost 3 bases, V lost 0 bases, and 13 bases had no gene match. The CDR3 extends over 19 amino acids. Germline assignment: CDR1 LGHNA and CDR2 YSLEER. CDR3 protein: CASSQEWVISGTDTGELFF. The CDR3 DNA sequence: TGCGCCAGCAGCCAAGAGTGGGTCATATCCGGGACAGACACCGGGGAGCTGTTTTTT.

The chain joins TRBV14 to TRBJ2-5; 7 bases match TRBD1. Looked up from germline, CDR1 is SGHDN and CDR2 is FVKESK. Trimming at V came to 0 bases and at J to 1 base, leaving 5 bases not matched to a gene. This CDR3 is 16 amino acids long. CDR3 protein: CASSQDIYRGQETQYF. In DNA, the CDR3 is TGTGCCAGCAGCCAAGATATCTACAGGGGCCAAGAGACCCAGTACTTC.

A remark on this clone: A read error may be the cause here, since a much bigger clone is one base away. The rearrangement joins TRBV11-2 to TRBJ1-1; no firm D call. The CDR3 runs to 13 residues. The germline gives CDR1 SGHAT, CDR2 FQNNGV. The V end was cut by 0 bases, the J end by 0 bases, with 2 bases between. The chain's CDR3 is CASSLDVNTEAFF. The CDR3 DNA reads TGTGCCAGCAGCTTAGACGTGAACACTGAAGCTTTCTTT.

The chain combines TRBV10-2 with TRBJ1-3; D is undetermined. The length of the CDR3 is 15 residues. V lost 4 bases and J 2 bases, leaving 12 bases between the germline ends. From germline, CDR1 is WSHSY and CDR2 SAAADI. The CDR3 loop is CASSGTGSTGNTIYF. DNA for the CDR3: TGCGCCAGCAGTGGGACGGGATCGACTGGAAACACCATATATTTT.

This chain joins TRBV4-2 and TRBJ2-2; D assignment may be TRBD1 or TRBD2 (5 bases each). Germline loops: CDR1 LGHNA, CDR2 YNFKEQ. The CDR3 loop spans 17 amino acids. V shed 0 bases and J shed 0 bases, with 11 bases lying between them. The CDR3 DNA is TGTGCCAGCAGCCAAGAAGGGACGGGGCCGAACACCGGGGAGCTGTTTTTT. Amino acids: CASSQEGTGPNTGELFF.

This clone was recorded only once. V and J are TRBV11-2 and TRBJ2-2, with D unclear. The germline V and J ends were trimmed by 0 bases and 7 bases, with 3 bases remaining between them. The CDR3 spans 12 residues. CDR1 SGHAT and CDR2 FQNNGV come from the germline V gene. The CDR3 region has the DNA TGTGCCAGCAGCTTAGATGTCGGGGAGCTGTTTTTT. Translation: CASSLDVGELFF.

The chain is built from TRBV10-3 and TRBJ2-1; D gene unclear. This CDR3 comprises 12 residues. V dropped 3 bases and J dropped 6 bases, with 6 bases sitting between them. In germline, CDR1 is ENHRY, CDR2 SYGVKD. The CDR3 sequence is CAISDSGNEQFF. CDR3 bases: TGTGCCATCAGTGATTCCGGCAATGAGCAGTTCTTC.

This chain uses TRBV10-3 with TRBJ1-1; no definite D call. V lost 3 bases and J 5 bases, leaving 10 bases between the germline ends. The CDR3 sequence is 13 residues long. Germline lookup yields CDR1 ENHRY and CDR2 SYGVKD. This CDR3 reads CAISDTVRTEAFF. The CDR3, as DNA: TGTGCCATCAGTGACACAGTCAGGACTGAAGCTTTCTTT.

The CDR3 nucleotides read TGCGCCAGCAGCCAAGGCCCAGGGGGACAAAACATTCAGTACTTC. It codes for CASSQGPGGQNIQYF. The rearrangement links TRBV4-1 to TRBJ2-4; 7 bases line up with TRBD1. The CDR3 loop spans 15 amino acids. CDR1 and CDR2 from the germline V gene are MGHRA and YSYEKL. Losses at the gene ends were 1 base for V and 5 bases for J; bases not matched to a gene: 5.

The CDR3 is CASSPTGGRLEAFF. The CDR3 region has the DNA TGTGCCAGCAGCCCGACAGGGGGCCGCCTAGAAGCTTTCTTT. This chain links TRBV7-2 with TRBJ1-1; the match to TRBD1 covers 10 bases. This CDR3 spans 14 amino acids. The germline CDR1 and CDR2 sequences are SGHTA and FQGNSA. J was trimmed by 8 bases and V by 5 bases; bases with no gene match: 8.

The CDR3 here is CASSFEGQSYEQYF. CDR3 bases: TGCGCCAGCAGCTTTGAGGGACAGTCCTACGAGCAGTACTTC. This chain joins TRBV5-1 and TRBJ2-7; 7 bases map to TRBD1. The V segment lost 2 bases and the J segment 1 base; nucleotides outside the gene matches: 3. In germline, CDR1 is SGHRS, CDR2 YFSETQ. The CDR3 length is 14 residues.

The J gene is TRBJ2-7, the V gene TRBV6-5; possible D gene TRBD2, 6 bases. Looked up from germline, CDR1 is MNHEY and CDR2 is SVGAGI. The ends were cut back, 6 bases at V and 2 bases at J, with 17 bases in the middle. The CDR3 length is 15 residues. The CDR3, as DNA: TGTGCCAGCAGAAGAGACAAGCGGGCCGCCTACGAGCAGTACTTC. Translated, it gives CASRRDKRAAYEQYF.

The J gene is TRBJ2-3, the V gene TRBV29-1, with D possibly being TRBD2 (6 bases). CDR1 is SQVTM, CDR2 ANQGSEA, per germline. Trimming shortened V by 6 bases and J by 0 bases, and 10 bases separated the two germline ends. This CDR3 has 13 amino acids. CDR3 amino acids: CSVGTGSTDTQYF. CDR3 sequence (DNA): TGCAGCGTCGGGACTGGTAGCACAGATACGCAGTATTTT.

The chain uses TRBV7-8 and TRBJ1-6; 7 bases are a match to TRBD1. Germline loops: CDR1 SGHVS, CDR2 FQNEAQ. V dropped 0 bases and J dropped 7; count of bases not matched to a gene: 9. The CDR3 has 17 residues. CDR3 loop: CASSLARTGVPNSPLHF. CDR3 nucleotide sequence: TGTGCCAGCAGCTTAGCCCGGACAGGTGTCCCCAATTCACCCCTCCACTTT.

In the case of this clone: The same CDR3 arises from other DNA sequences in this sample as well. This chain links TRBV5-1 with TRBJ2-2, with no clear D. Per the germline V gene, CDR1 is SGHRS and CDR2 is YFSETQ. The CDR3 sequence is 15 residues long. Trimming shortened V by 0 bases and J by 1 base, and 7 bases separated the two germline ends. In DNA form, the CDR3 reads TGCGCCAGCAGCTTGGTAGCAGGGAACACCGGGGAGCTGTTTTTT. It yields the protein CASSLVAGNTGELFF.

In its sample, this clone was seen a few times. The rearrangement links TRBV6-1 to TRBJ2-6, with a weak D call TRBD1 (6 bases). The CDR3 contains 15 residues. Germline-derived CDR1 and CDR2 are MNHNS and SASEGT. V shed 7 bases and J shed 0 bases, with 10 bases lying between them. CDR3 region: CASTPGDSGANVLTF. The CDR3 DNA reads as TGTGCCAGCACTCCAGGGGACTCTGGGGCCAACGTCCTGACTTTC.

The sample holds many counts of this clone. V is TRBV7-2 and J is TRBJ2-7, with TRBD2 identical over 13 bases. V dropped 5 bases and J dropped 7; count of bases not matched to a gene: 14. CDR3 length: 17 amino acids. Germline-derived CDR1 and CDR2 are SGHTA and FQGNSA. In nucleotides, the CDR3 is TGTGCCAGCAGCCCCCCCCTCGGACTAGCGGGAGTAGGGGAGCAGTACTTC. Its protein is CASSPPLGLAGVGEQYF.

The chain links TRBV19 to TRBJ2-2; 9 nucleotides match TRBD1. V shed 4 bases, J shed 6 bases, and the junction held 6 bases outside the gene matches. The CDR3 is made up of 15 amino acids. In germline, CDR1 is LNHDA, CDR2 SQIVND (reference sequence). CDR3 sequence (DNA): TGTGCCAGTAGTACTCCGAGACAGGGGGCCGGGGAGCTGTTTTTT. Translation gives CASSTPRQGAGELFF.

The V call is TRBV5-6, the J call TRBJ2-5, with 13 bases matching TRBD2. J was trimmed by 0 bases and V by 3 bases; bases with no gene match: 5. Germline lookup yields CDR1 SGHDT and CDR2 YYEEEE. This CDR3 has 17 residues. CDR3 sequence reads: CASSWGLAGTDQETQYF. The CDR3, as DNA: TGTGCCAGCAGCTGGGGACTAGCGGGGACGGACCAAGAGACCCAGTACTTC.

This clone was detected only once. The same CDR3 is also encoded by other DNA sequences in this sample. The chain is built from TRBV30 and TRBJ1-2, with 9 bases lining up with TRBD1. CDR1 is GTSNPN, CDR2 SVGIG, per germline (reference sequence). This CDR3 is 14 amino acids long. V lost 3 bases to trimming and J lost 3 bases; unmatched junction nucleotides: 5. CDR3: CAWSPGQGYYGYTF. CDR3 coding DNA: TGTGCCTGGAGCCCGGGACAGGGATACTATGGCTACACCTTC.

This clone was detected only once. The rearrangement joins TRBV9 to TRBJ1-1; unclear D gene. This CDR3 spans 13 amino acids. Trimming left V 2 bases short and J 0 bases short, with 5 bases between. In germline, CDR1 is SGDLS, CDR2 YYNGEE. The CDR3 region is CASSVIMNTEAFF. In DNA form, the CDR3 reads TGTGCCAGCAGCGTCATCATGAACACTGAAGCTTTCTTT.

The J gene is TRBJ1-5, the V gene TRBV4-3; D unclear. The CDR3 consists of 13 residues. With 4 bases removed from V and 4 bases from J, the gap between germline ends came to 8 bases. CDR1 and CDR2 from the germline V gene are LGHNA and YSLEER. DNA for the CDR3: TGCGCCAGCAGCCCTCGTAGTAATCAGCCCCAGCATTTT. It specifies CASSPRSNQPQHF.

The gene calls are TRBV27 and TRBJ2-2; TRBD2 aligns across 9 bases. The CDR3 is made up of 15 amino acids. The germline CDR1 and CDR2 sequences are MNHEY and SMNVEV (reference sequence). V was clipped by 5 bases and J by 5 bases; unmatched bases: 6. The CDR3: CASSQLAGGTGELFF. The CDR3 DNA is TGTGCCAGCAGTCAACTAGCGGGCGGGACCGGGGAGCTGTTTTTT.

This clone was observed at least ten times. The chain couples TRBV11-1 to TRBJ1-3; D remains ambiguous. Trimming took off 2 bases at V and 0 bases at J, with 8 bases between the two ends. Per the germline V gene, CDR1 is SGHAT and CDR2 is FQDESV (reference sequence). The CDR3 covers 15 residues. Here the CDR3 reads CASSLSSGSGNTIYF. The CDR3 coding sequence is TGTGCCAGCAGCTTATCGTCGGGCTCTGGAAACACCATATATTTT.

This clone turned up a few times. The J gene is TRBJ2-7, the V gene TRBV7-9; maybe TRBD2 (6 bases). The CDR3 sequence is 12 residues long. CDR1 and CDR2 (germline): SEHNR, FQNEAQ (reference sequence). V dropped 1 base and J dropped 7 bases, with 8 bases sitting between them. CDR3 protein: CASSLVSGEQYF. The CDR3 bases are TGTGCCAGCAGCTTAGTAAGCGGGGAGCAGTACTTC. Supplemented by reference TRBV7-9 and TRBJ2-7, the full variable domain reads DTGVSQNPRHKITKRGQNVTFRCDPISEHNRLYWYRQTLGQGPEFLTYFQNEAQLEKSRLLSDRFSAERPKGSFSTLEIQRTEQGDSAMYLCASSLVSGEQYFGPGTRLTVT.

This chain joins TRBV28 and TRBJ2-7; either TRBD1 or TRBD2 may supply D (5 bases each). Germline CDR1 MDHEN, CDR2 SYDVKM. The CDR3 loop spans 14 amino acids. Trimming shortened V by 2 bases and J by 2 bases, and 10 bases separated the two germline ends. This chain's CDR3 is CASSLVPGPYEQYF. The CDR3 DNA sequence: TGTGCCAGCAGTTTAGTACCGGGACCCTACGAGCAGTACTTC.

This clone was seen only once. The CDR3 DNA follows: TGCAGCGTGGTAGACAGGGGGAACTATGGCTACACCTTC. Translating gives CSVVDRGNYGYTF. The V and J genes are TRBV29-1 and TRBJ1-2; 9 nucleotides align to TRBD1. CDR1 is SQVTM, CDR2 ANQGSEA, per germline. J was trimmed by 2 bases and V by 6 bases; bases with no gene match: 4. The length of the CDR3 is 13 residues. The full variable domain, with the rest looked up from reference TRBV29-1 and TRBJ1-2, is SAVISQKPSRDICQRGTSLTIQCQVDSQVTMMFWYRQQPGQSLTLIATANQGSEATYESGFVIDKFPISRPNLTFSTLTVSNMSPEDSSIYLCSVVDRGNYGYTFGSGTRLTVV.

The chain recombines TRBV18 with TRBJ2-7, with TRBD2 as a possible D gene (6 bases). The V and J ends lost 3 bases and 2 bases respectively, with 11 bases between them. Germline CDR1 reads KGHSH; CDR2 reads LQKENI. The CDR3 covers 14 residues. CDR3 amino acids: CASSPGTRAYEQYF. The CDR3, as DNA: TGTGCCAGCTCACCCGGGACTCGGGCCTACGAGCAGTACTTC.

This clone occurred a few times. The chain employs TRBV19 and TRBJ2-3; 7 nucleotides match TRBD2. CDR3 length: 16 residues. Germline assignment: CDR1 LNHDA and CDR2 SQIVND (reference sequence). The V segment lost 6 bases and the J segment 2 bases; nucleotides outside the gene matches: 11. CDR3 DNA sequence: TGTGCCAGTAGGAGGGGAAGCGGGATCGTCACAGATACGCAGTATTTT. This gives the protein CASRRGSGIVTDTQYF.

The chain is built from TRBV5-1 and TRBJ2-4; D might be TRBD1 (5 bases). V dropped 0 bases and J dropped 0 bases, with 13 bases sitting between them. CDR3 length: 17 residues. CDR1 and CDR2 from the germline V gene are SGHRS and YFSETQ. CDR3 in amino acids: CASSLGGQGPAKNIQYF. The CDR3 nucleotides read TGCGCCAGCAGCTTGGGAGGCCAGGGCCCAGCCAAAAACATTCAGTACTTC.

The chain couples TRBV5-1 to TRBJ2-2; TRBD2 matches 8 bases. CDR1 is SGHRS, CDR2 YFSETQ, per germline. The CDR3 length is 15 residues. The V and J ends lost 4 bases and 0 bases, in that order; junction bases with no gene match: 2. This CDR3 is CASSQGLANTGELFF. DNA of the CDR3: TGCGCCAGCAGCCAGGGACTAGCGAACACCGGGGAGCTGTTTTTT.

The chain's CDR3 is CASSPEPNNSPLHF. The CDR3 region has the DNA TGTGCCAGCAGCCCAGAGCCAAATAATTCACCCCTCCACTTT. The V gene is TRBV14, the J gene TRBJ1-6, with D uncertain. The germline V and J ends were trimmed by 4 bases and 5 bases, with 9 bases remaining between them. CDR1 and CDR2 from the germline V gene are SGHDN and FVKESK. The CDR3 consists of 14 residues.